This T cell receptor beta chain appears in the sequencing data of a study of blood T cell repertoires in COVID-19. Background on the study: Samples representing acute and convalescent COVID-19 were sourced from the United States, Italy and Spain. T cells, B-cell-depleted T cells, or PBMCs supplied cDNA or gDNA.

In the original processing: Cell counts per sample came from amplifying reference gene primers. The data were produced by immunoSEQ multiplex PCR, yet TCRdb's version contains in-frame clones alone and is incomplete. V and J calls and clone size follow that table, whereas D and trimming were derived from the DNA. The sample lists around 63,000 clones; 81% were seen once. The TCR sequence derives from a woman older than 75 with active or convalescent COVID-19. Specimen: peripheral blood.

The CDR3 protein is CAASGEYKETQYF. As DNA, the CDR3 is TGTGCCGCTTCGGGGGAATACAAAGAGACCCAGTACTTC. The rearrangement uses TRBV10-3 and TRBJ2-5; D is possibly TRBD2 (6 bases). The length of the CDR3 is 13 residues. The V end lost 11 bases, the J end lost 3 bases, and 16 bases lay between the germline ends. Germline V gene data show CDR1 as ENHRY and CDR2 as SYGVKD.